The 27 T cell receptor beta chains in this list originate from one sample, sequenced in a study of CD8 T cells in ankylosing spondylitis. TCRdb recomputed calls from the 5' RACE reads with MiXCR, one row per CDR3 protein. This sample yields fewer than 550,000 distinct CDR3 sequences, of which 5.3% are seen a single time; roughly 3.3% belongs to the top ten. Study-level results: Among TCR beta sequences, a motif of roughly 8 highly homologous variants appeared characteristic of ankylosing spondylitis blood.

These TCRs' antigens remain unknown. Sample: blood, either unsorted or a sorted T cell fraction (not recorded which). These receptors all stem from a male donor with ankylosing spondylitis.

This clonotype was counted a few times. V usage is TRBV4-3 and J usage is TRBJ2-6, with TRBD1 identical over 7 bases. Germline CDR1 and CDR2: LGHNA and YSLEER. The junction had 8 bases not matched to a gene; V was cut back by 6 bases and J by 0 bases. This CDR3 comprises 17 residues. The DNA of the CDR3 is TGCGCCAGCAGGCGGTTGGGACAGCACTCTGGGGCCAACGTCCTGACTTTC. It translates to CASRRLGQHSGANVLTF.

This clonotype was seen ten or more times. The J gene is TRBJ2-6, the V gene TRBV5-6; D gene uncertain. V lost 4 bases, J lost 5 bases, and 10 bases lay in between. The germline CDR1 and CDR2 sequences are SGHDT and YYEEEE. CDR3 length equals 14 residues. The CDR3 nucleotides are TGTGCCAGCAGCCCATACTTCCGGGCCAACGTCCTGACTTTC. Its protein product is CASSPYFRANVLTF.

This clonotype was found many times. The CDR3 bases are TGCGCCAGCAGCACTGGGACAGGGCGGCACTACGAGCAGTACTTC. Protein: CASSTGTGRHYEQYF. The chain combines TRBV5-1 with TRBJ2-7; 9 nucleotides match TRBD1. Germline V gene data show CDR1 as SGHRS and CDR2 as YFSETQ. CDR3 length: 15 residues. After removal of 4 bases from V and 3 bases from J, the junction contained 8 bases not matched to a gene.

This clonotype was seen at least ten times. The chain joins TRBV5-1 to TRBJ2-7, with 7 bases lining up with TRBD1. V was pared by 0 bases and J by 5 bases, with 5 bases of the junction left unmatched. Per germline, CDR1 SGHRS and CDR2 YFSETQ. This CDR3 has 14 residues. The CDR3 coding sequence is TGCGCCAGCAGCTTGGGACAGGGTACCGACGAGCAGTACTTC. It yields the protein CASSLGQGTDEQYF. Filled out from reference TRBV5-1 and TRBJ2-7, the complete variable domain reads KAGVTQTPRYLIKTRGQQVTLSCSPISGHRSVSWYQQTPGQGLQFLFEYFSETQRNKGNFPGRFSGRQFSNSRSEMNVSTLELGDSALYLCASSLGQGTDEQYFGPGTRLTVT.

This clonotype was recorded at least ten times. The V and J genes are TRBV9 and TRBJ1-1; weak D call: TRBD1 (5 bases). V shed 4 bases and J shed 4 bases, with 14 bases lying between them. The CDR3 runs to 14 residues. Germline V CDR1 and CDR2: SGDLS, YYNGEE. CDR3: CASSPLMGGTEAFF. DNA of the CDR3: TGTGCCAGCAGCCCCCTTATGGGGGGCACTGAAGCTTTCTTT.

This clonotype showed up many times. The V gene is TRBV7-9, the J gene TRBJ1-1; 10 nucleotides line up with TRBD1. J was trimmed by 4 bases and V by 5 bases; bases with no gene match: 4. This CDR3 has 14 amino acids. Looked up from germline, CDR1 is SEHNR and CDR2 is FQNEAQ (reference sequence). CDR3 region: CASSQRTGGTEAFF. As DNA, the CDR3 is TGTGCCAGCAGCCAGAGGACAGGGGGCACTGAAGCTTTCTTT.

This clonotype has only a few counts. The V call is TRBV19, the J call TRBJ2-7, with a tentative D call TRBD1 (7 bases). Trimming cost V 3 bases and J 5 bases, with 11 bases left between them. Per germline, CDR1 LNHDA and CDR2 SQIVND (reference sequence). There are 13 residues in the CDR3. The CDR3 loop is CASSIDREDEQYF. The DNA of the CDR3 is TGTGCCAGTAGTATCGACAGGGAGGACGAGCAGTACTTC.

This clonotype has ten or more counts. CDR3 sequence reads: CASSPRATSGRVGEQFF. As DNA, the CDR3 is TGTGCCAGCAGCCCCAGGGCGACTAGCGGGAGGGTTGGTGAGCAGTTCTTC. The chain carries TRBV4-2 and TRBJ2-1, with 14 bases fitting TRBD2. The germline V gene encodes CDR1 LGHNA and CDR2 YNFKEQ. The CDR3 is 17 residues long. V was clipped by 4 bases and J by 9 bases; unmatched bases: 11.

In this sample, this clonotype turned up many times. This sequence joins TRBV20-1 and TRBJ2-7, with 8 bases lining up with TRBD1. J was trimmed by 5 bases and V by 6 bases; bases with no gene match: 15. This CDR3 is 15 amino acids long. Germline CDR1 and CDR2: DFQATT and SNEGSKA (reference sequence). Here the CDR3 DNA reads TGCAGTGCCAATAGCCCAACAGGGGGTAGGCACGAGCAGTACTTC. Translated, it gives CSANSPTGGRHEQYF.

CDR3 coding DNA: TGTGCCAGCAGCGGGGGGGACAGCCGCCAAAACATTCAGTACTTC. This translates into CASSGGDSRQNIQYF. This chain connects TRBV7-9 to TRBJ2-4, with D tentatively TRBD1 or TRBD2 (7 bases each). Between the trimmed V and J ends, which lost 5 bases and 5 bases, there was a span of 16 bases. The CDR3 spans 15 residues. Germline CDR1 is SEHNR and CDR2 is FQNEAQ (reference sequence).

This clonotype was counted between two and nine times. The rearrangement links TRBV5-1 to TRBJ2-3, with 7 bases lining up with TRBD2. Germline-derived CDR1 and CDR2 are SGHRS and YFSETQ. V shed 8 bases, J shed 7 bases, and the junction held 10 bases outside the gene matches. This CDR3 comprises 13 residues. DNA for the CDR3: TGCGCCAGTGCCCGACTAGCAAACTATACGCAGTATTTT. Its protein product is CASARLANYTQYF.

This clonotype was seen ten or more times. The chain has TRBV5-1 and TRBJ1-1; 8 nucleotides line up with TRBD1. The CDR3 sequence is 15 residues long. Germline V lookup: CDR1 SGHRS, CDR2 YFSETQ. J lost 4 bases, V lost 3 bases, and 8 bases had no gene match. In DNA, the CDR3 is TGCGCCAGCAGCTGGGGCAGGGGGCGGATCACTGAAGCTTTCTTT. It is translated as CASSWGRGRITEAFF.

The chain employs TRBV7-8 and TRBJ1-2, with D unresolved. The germline CDR1 and CDR2 sequences are SGHVS and FQNEAQ. V lost 3 bases, J lost 0 bases, and 11 bases lay in between. This CDR3 comprises 15 residues. The CDR3 sequence is CASSFLRRANYGYTF. Here the CDR3 DNA reads TGTGCCAGCAGCTTCCTACGTAGAGCTAACTATGGCTACACCTTC.

This clonotype has ten or more counts. The V gene is TRBV7-6, the J gene TRBJ1-1, with 7 bases identical to TRBD1. Germline V gene lookup returns CDR1 SGHVS and CDR2 FNYEAQ. V lost 1 base to trimming and J lost 7 bases; unmatched junction nucleotides: 27. The CDR3 length is 21 residues. The CDR3 DNA sequence: TGTGCCAGCAGCTTAGTCCCCGGACAGGAGATGTTTGGTCATTCGGAAATTGAAGCTTTCTTT. It translates to CASSLVPGQEMFGHSEIEAFF. Filled out from reference TRBV7-6 and TRBJ1-1, the complete variable domain reads GAGVSQSPRYKVTKRGQDVALRCDPISGHVSLYWYRQALGQGPEFLTYFNYEAQQDKSGLPNDRFSAERPEGSISTLTIQRTEQRDSAMYRCASSLVPGQEMFGHSEIEAFFGQGTRLTVV.

This clonotype was counted ten times or more. The chain has TRBV6-5 and TRBJ1-2; 9 positions match TRBD1. V shed 2 bases and J 8 bases; nucleotides not matched to a gene: 6. Germline CDR1 reads MNHEY; CDR2 reads SVGAGI. The CDR3 is 14 residues long. The CDR3 DNA reads as TGTGCCAGCAGTTACCTGGGACAGGGTCAAGGCTACACCTTC. Translated, it gives CASSYLGQGQGYTF.

The genes are TRBV7-2 and TRBJ1-5, with TRBD1 identical over 7 bases. Per germline, CDR1 SGHTA and CDR2 FQGNSA. Trimming at V came to 6 bases and at J to 7 bases, leaving 9 bases not matched to a gene. This CDR3 has 14 amino acids. The CDR3 is CASSYRDSLQPQHF. In DNA form, the CDR3 reads TGTGCCAGCAGTTACAGGGACAGCCTCCAGCCCCAGCATTTT. Looking up the rest from reference TRBV7-2 and TRBJ1-5 gives the full variable domain: GAGVSQSPSNKVTEKGKDVELRCDPISGHTALYWYRQSLGQGLEFLIYFQGNSAPDKSGLPSDRFSAERTGGSVSTLTIQRTQQEDSAVYLCASSYRDSLQPQHFGDGTRLSIL.

This clonotype was observed many times. The CDR3 loop reads CASSLALWTRSGGYTF. The CDR3 coding sequence is TGTGCCAGCAGCTTAGCCCTATGGACAAGATCGGGCGGCTACACCTTC. The rearrangement links TRBV7-8 to TRBJ1-2; TRBD1 might be the D (5 bases). The CDR3 sequence is 16 residues long. V gave up 0 bases and J gave up 8 bases, with 19 bases separating them. Germline V lookup: CDR1 SGHVS, CDR2 FQNEAQ.

This clonotype was recorded many times. V and J are TRBV6-2 or TRBV6-3 and TRBJ1-2, with D hard to call. The germline CDR1 and CDR2 sequences are MNHEY and SVGEGT. The CDR3 covers 16 residues. V lost 3 bases and J 4 bases, leaving 18 bases between the germline ends. CDR3 DNA sequence: TGTGCCAGCAGTTATAATCCGCGTTCGCCCAGCTATGGCTACACCTTC. It encodes CASSYNPRSPSYGYTF.

This clonotype was observed at least ten times. The chain has TRBV5-5 and TRBJ1-4, with 9 nucleotides matching TRBD1. Germline values: CDR1 SGHKS, CDR2 YYEKEE (reference sequence). V was clipped by 3 bases and J by 6 bases; unmatched bases: 6. The length of the CDR3 is 15 residues. CDR3 region: CASSSPDRGDEKLFF. The CDR3, as DNA: TGTGCCAGCAGCTCCCCGGACAGGGGTGATGAAAAACTGTTTTTT.

The table lists this clonotype with many counts. The chain has TRBV4-1 and TRBJ2-1, with unresolved D. The CDR3 consists of 13 residues. Germline CDR1 MGHRA, CDR2 YSYEKL. Trimming took off 5 bases at V and 9 bases at J, with 14 bases between the two ends. The CDR3 DNA reads as TGCGCCAGCAGCAACCCCTCATTTAGTGAGCAGTTCTTC. This codes for CASSNPSFSEQFF.

This sequence joins TRBV7-9 and TRBJ2-1; 8 positions match TRBD2. CDR1 is SEHNR and CDR2 is FQNEAQ in the germline V gene (reference sequence). V was pared by 10 bases and J by 5 bases, with 10 bases of the junction left unmatched. There are 14 residues in the CDR3. CDR3 nucleotide sequence: TGTGCCAACCGGCGACTAGCGCTACACAATGAGCAGTTCTTC. It specifies CANRRLALHNEQFF.

V usage is TRBV18 and J usage is TRBJ2-5; 8 bases are a match to TRBD2. The CDR3 totals 13 residues. J lost 4 bases, V lost 4 bases, and 2 bases had no gene match. Looked up from germline, CDR1 is KGHSH and CDR2 is LQKENI. CDR3 sequence: CASSQAGAETQYF. CDR3 nucleotides: TGTGCCAGCTCACAAGCGGGAGCAGAGACCCAGTACTTC.

This clonotype was detected many times. V gene TRBV4-1 combines with J gene TRBJ2-1, with TRBD2 matching 12 bases. Germline V gives CDR1 MGHRA, CDR2 YSYEKL. V was pared by 0 bases and J by 0 bases, with 6 bases of the junction left unmatched. The CDR3 runs to 19 residues. CDR3: CASSQEGLAGGSSYNEQFF. CDR3 nucleotides: TGCGCCAGCAGCCAAGAAGGGCTAGCGGGGGGGAGCTCCTACAATGAGCAGTTCTTC.

Concerning this clonotype itself: It may be a read error: a sequence one base away is much more abundant. This chain connects TRBV20-1 to TRBJ2-5, with TRBD2 matching 14 bases. Germline CDR1 reads DFQATT; CDR2 reads SNEGSKA (reference sequence). The CDR3 totals 14 residues. CDR3 bases: TGCAGTGCGACCGGGACTAGCGGGAGAAAGACCCAGAACTTC. This translates into CSATGTSGRKTQNF.

This clonotype was picked up a small number of times. The chain recombines TRBV28 with TRBJ2-1; 14 bases agree with TRBD2. V was clipped by 5 bases and J by 3 bases; unmatched bases: 15. CDR1 and CDR2 from the germline V gene are MDHEN and SYDVKM. This CDR3 has 20 amino acids. The CDR3 nucleotides are TGTGCCAGCAGTACCCCCGAGAGACTAGCGGGAGGGCCTCTCTACAATGAGCAGTTCTTC. It encodes CASSTPERLAGGPLYNEQFF.

On this clonotype itself: A much larger clone is a single base away; this may be a read error. The gene calls are TRBV28 and TRBJ1-5, with a tentative D call TRBD1 (5 bases). The CDR3 is 16 residues long. Germline V gene data show CDR1 as MDHEN and CDR2 as SYDVKM. The CDR3 DNA reads TGTGCCAGCAGTTTAAACGGGAGGGGTAGCAATCAGCCCCAGCCTTTT. It specifies CASSLNGRGSNQPQPF.

The table lists this clonotype with many counts. The chain carries TRBV5-1 and TRBJ2-7; 9 positions agree with TRBD1. J lost 4 bases, V lost 2 bases, and 10 bases had no gene match. Per germline, CDR1 SGHRS and CDR2 YFSETQ. The CDR3 is made up of 16 amino acids. The CDR3 DNA reads as TGCGCCAGCAGCTTTTATCCGGGACAGGGCCCATACGAGCAGTACTTC. Its translation: CASSFYPGQGPYEQYF.